The T cell receptor beta chain under discussion was sequenced for a study of blood T cell repertoires in COVID-19. Germline assignment: CDR1 SNHLY and CDR2 FYNNEI. This CDR3 has 14 amino acids. Trimming at V came to 9 bases and at J to 0 bases, leaving 5 bases not matched to a gene. The assay was immunoSEQ multiplex PCR, and TCRdb's table has in-frame clones only and misses some. The sample consists of more than 85,000 clones, about 75% of them appearing once. The chain joins TRBV2 to TRBJ2-1, with TRBD1 matching 7 bases. The sequence derives from a woman aged 80 or older with active or convalescent COVID-19. The sequenced material came from peripheral blood. The CDR3 region is CASSSGGSYNEQFF. CDR3 nucleotides: TGTGCCAGTTCATCAGGGGGCTCCTACAATGAGCAGTTCTTC.